The 13 T cell receptor beta chains given below trace back to one sample, sequenced in a study of beta chain features in type 1 diabetes. The sequenced template was cDNA made from the entire isolated RNA. TCRdb's table, derived via immunoSEQ multiplex PCR, lists solely in-frame clones and lacks some. Of about 410,000 clones listed, 14% are singletons. The sample taken for sequencing was naive CD4+ T cells from blood. These receptors all come from a man under 40 in good health.

The V call is TRBV7-2, the J call TRBJ2-4, with D perhaps TRBD1 or TRBD2 (5 bases each). The CDR3 is made up of 12 amino acids. CDR1 SGHTA and CDR2 FQGNSA come from the germline V gene. V shed 1 base and J shed 16 bases, with 14 bases lying between them. CDR3 residues: CASSLGDQSRYF. The DNA for the CDR3 is TGTGCCAGCAGCTTAGGGGACCAGTCCCGATACTTC. The variable domain in full, with the rest retrieved from reference TRBV7-2 and TRBJ2-4, is GAGVSQSPSNKVTEKGKDVELRCDPISGHTALYWYRQSLGQGLEFLIYFQGNSAPDKSGLPSDRFSAERTGGSVSTLTIQRTQQEDSAVYLCASSLGDQSRYFGAGTRLSVL.

This clone was counted only a few times. This sequence joins TRBV23-1 and TRBJ2-6; 12 bases are a match to TRBD1. TRBV23-1 is placed among ORFs of uncertain function. The CDR3 is 18 residues long. V gave up 7 bases and J gave up 1 base; unmatched junction bases: 8. CDR3 nucleotide sequence: TGCGCCAGCATCCCGGGACAGGGGGCTGGGTCTGGGGCCAACGTCCTGACTTTC. It yields the protein CASIPGQGAGSGANVLTF.

The chain joins TRBV6-4 to TRBJ2-3; TRBD2 aligns across 12 bases. The germline gives CDR1 MRHNA, CDR2 SNTAGT. This CDR3 has 15 amino acids. Germline trimming cut 8 bases from V and 4 bases from J; bases unmatched to any gene: 7. DNA of the CDR3: TGTGCCAGCGCCCCGACTAGCGGGGGTCCAGATACGCAGTATTTT. Its translation is CASAPTSGGPDTQYF.

This clone was counted between two and nine times. The chain has TRBV9 and TRBJ1-1, with unresolved D. V lost 4 bases, J lost 0 bases, and 7 bases lay in between. Looked up from germline, CDR1 is SGDLS and CDR2 is YYNGEE. This CDR3 contains 13 residues. The CDR3 nucleotides read TGTGCCAGCAGCAAGATATTGAACACTGAAGCTTTCTTT. This codes for CASSKILNTEAFF.

The chain employs TRBV2 and TRBJ2-3; 10 nucleotides line up with TRBD2. The V gene end was trimmed by 5 bases and the J gene end by 9 bases; junction bases not matched to a gene: 11. Germline V gene data show CDR1 as SNHLY and CDR2 as FYNNEI. This CDR3 has 15 amino acids. This CDR3 reads CASSPGRTSGDTQYF. The CDR3 bases are TGTGCCAGCAGTCCGGGGAGGACTAGCGGTGACACGCAGTATTTT.

There are a few counts of this clone. V and J are TRBV18 and TRBJ2-7, with no clear D. With 1 base removed from V and 7 bases from J, the gap between germline ends came to 11 bases. CDR3 size: 13 residues. Germline lookup yields CDR1 KGHSH and CDR2 LQKENI. The CDR3 loop is CASSPLNTREQYF. CDR3 bases: TGTGCCAGCTCACCACTAAACACGAGGGAGCAGTACTTC.

This clone has a handful of counts. The chain has TRBV7-2 and TRBJ2-2; tentatively, D is TRBD1 or TRBD2 (5 bases each). The germline gives CDR1 SGHTA, CDR2 FQGNSA. Trimming stripped 0 bases from V and 7 bases from J, with 12 bases between. This CDR3 is 15 amino acids long. CDR3 in amino acids: CASSLARDPIGELFF. DNA for the CDR3: TGTGCCAGCAGCTTAGCCAGGGACCCCATCGGGGAGCTGTTTTTT.

This clone was counted between two and nine times. Written as DNA, the CDR3 is TGTGCCAGCAGAATGAGAACAGAGCAGTTCTTC. Residues: CASRMRTEQFF. The rearrangement joins TRBV11-2 to TRBJ2-1; D not resolved. From germline, CDR1 is SGHAT and CDR2 FQNNGV. This CDR3 region has 11 residues. V was shortened by 6 bases and J by 10 bases, with 10 bases between the two germline ends.

CDR3 loop: CATSRDRASSETQYF. The CDR3, as DNA: TGTGCCACCAGCAGAGATAGGGCTTCTTCAGAGACCCAGTACTTC. J is TRBJ2-5 and V is TRBV15; D remains ambiguous. CDR1 is LNHNV and CDR2 is YYDKDF in the germline V gene (reference sequence). The CDR3 has 15 amino acids. V shed 0 bases and J shed 4 bases, with 12 bases lying between them.

CDR3 bases: TGTGCCAGCAGCAACGGGTTTTCCGGAAACACCATATATTTT. The encoded protein is CASSNGFSGNTIYF. The V and J genes are TRBV7-2 and TRBJ1-3, with D hard to call. V lost 5 bases and J 4 bases, leaving 12 bases between the germline ends. The germline V gene has CDR1 SGHTA and CDR2 FQGNSA. The CDR3 is 14 amino acids. Full variable domain (rest looked up from reference TRBV7-2 and TRBJ1-3): GAGVSQSPSNKVTEKGKDVELRCDPISGHTALYWYRQSLGQGLEFLIYFQGNSAPDKSGLPSDRFSAERTGGSVSTLTIQRTQQEDSAVYLCASSNGFSGNTIYFGEGSWLTVV.

The rearrangement links TRBV4-1 to TRBJ2-7, with TRBD2 as a possible D gene (5 bases). CDR3 size: 16 residues. V lost 1 base to trimming and J lost 2 bases, with 15 bases between them. Looked up from germline, CDR1 is MGHRA and CDR2 is YSYEKL. In DNA, the CDR3 is TGCGCCAGCAGCCAAGGTGGTCTGGGGAGTCCCTACGAGCAGTACGTC. As protein: CASSQGGLGSPYEQYV.

The chain is built from TRBV11-3 and TRBJ2-1, with 8 bases lining up with TRBD2. The germline CDR1 and CDR2 sequences are SGHNT and YENEEA. Trimming at V came to 4 bases and at J to 2 bases, leaving 13 bases not matched to a gene. The CDR3 totals 18 residues. In DNA form, the CDR3 reads TGTGCCAGCAGCTCCCCCGCTAGCGGGCGAGTCCCCTACAATGAGCAGTTCTTC. Translated, it gives CASSSPASGRVPYNEQFF.

The chain couples TRBV7-8 to TRBJ1-2; TRBD1 aligns across 9 bases. After removal of 5 bases from V and 2 bases from J, the junction contained 12 bases not matched to a gene. Germline loops: CDR1 SGHVS, CDR2 FQNEAQ. This CDR3 comprises 17 residues. The CDR3 sequence: CASSRTTGGAGNYGYTF. The DNA of the CDR3 is TGTGCCAGCAGCCGAACCACAGGGGGCGCAGGAAACTATGGCTACACCTTC.